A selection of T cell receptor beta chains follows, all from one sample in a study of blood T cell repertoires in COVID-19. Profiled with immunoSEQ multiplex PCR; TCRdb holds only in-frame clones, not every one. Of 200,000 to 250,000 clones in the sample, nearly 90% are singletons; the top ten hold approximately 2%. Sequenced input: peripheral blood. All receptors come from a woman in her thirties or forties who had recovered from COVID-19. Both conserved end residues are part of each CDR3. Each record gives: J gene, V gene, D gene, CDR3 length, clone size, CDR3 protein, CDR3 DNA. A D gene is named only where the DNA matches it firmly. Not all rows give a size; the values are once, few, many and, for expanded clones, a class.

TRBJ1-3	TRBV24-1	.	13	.	CATSGGAGNTIYF	TGTGCCACCAGTGGAGGAGCTGGAAACACCATATATTTT
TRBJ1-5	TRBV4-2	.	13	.	CASSQDRARPQHF	TGTGCCAGCAGCCAAGACCGAGCCCGGCCCCAGCATTTT
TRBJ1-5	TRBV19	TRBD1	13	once	CASSLTGIQPQHF	TGTGCCAGTAGTCTGACAGGGATTCAGCCCCAGCATTTT
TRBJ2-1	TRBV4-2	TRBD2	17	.	CASSQEARLAGGPPQFF	TGTGCCAGCAGCCAAGAAGCGAGGCTAGCGGGAGGGCCCCCCCAGTTCTTC
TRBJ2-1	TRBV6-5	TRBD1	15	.	CASRPTRGSGNEQFF	TGTGCCAGCAGGCCAACCAGGGGGAGCGGCAATGAGCAGTTCTTC
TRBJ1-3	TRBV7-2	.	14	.	CASSLGRFGNTIYF	TGTGCCAGCAGCCTAGGGAGGTTTGGAAACACCATATATTTT
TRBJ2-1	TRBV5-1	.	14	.	CASSWVDSYNEQFF	TGCGCCAGCAGCTGGGTGGACAGCTACAATGAGCAGTTCTTC
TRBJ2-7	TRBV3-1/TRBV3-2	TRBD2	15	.	CASSRSGLAGGEQYF	TGTGCCAGCAGCCGCTCGGGACTAGCGGGGGGCGAGCAGTACTTC
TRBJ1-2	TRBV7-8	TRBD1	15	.	CASSSGQPKGGGYTF	TGTGCCAGCAGCTCGGGACAGCCTAAGGGAGGAGGCTACACCTTC
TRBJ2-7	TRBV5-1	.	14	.	CASRLGGSSYEQYF	TGCGCCAGCAGACTTGGTGGGAGCTCCTACGAGCAGTACTTC
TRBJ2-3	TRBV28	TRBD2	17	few	CASSPGGVAGLTDTQYF	TGTGCCAGCAGTCCCGGTGGAGTAGCGGGCCTCACAGATACGCAGTATTTT
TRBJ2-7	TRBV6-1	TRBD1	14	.	CASSEPGQGAEQYF	TGTGCCAGCAGTGAACCGGGACAGGGCGCCGAGCAGTACTTC
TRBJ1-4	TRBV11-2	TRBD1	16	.	CASSQRAGRGNEKLFF	TGTGCCAGCAGCCAAAGAGCGGGCAGGGGGAATGAAAAACTGTTTTTT
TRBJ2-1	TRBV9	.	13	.	CASSVGAFNEQFF	TGTGCCAGCAGCGTAGGAGCCTTTAATGAGCAGTTCTTC
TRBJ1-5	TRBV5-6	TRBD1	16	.	CASSPGGPGRNQPQHF	TGTGCCAGCAGCCCAGGGGGTCCCGGAAGAAATCAGCCCCAGCATTTT
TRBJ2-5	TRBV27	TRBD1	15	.	CASSLFQGAGETQYF	TGTGCCAGCAGTTTATTCCAGGGGGCCGGAGAGACCCAGTACTTC
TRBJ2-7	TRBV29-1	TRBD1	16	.	CSVEVHRGRTSYEQYF	TGCAGCGTTGAAGTTCACAGGGGTAGAACCTCCTACGAGCAGTACTTC
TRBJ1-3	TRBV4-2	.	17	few	CASSHGGERFSGNTIYF	TGTGCCAGCAGTCACGGGGGGGAGCGTTTCTCTGGAAACACCATATATTTT
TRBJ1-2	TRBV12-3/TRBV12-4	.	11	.	CASGLRGGYTF	TGTGCCAGCGGACTGAGGGGGGGCTACACCTTC
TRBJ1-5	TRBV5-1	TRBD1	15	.	CASSLEGGQPQPQHF	TGCGCCAGCAGCTTGGAAGGGGGACAGCCTCAGCCCCAGCATTTT
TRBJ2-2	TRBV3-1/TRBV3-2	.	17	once	CASTLPPGTLNTGELFF	TGTGCCAGCACCCTCCCGCCCGGGACACTGAACACCGGGGAGCTGTTTTTT
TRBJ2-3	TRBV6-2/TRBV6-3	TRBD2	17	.	CASSLFLTSGSRDTQYF	TGTGCCAGCAGTCTCTTCCTGACTAGCGGGAGTAGAGATACGCAGTATTTT
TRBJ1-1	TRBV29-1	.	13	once	CSDFEGGSTEAFF	TGCAGCGATTTTGAGGGAGGGTCCACTGAAGCTTTCTTT
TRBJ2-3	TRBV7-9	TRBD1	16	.	CASSTRTGASTDTQYF	TGTGCCAGCAGCACCCGGACAGGTGCTAGCACAGATACGCAGTATTTT
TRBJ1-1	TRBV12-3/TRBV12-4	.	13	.	CASSLTENTEAFF	TGTGCCAGCAGCTTAACAGAAAACACTGAAGCTTTCTTT
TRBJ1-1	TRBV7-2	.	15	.	CASSLAPGQNTEAFF	TGTGCCAGCAGCCTTGCTCCGGGACAGAACACTGAAGCTTTCTTT
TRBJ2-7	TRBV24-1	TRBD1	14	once	CATSDAGQGYEQYF	TGTGCCACCAGTGATGCTGGACAGGGCTACGAGCAGTACTTC
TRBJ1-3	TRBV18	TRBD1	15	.	CASSPKTGVGNTIYF	TGTGCCAGCTCACCGAAGACAGGGGTTGGAAACACCATATATTTT
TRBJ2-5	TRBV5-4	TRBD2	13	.	CASSSRGARTQYF	TGTGCCAGCAGCTCGCGGGGGGCGCGGACCCAGTACTTC
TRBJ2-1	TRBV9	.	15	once	CASSVIANSYNEQFF	TGTGCCAGCAGCGTAATCGCAAACTCGTACAATGAGCAGTTCTTC
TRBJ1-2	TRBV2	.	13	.	CASSEGQPYGYTF	TGTGCCAGCAGTGAGGGACAACCGTATGGCTACACCTTC
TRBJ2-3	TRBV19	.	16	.	CASSLREARSTDTQYF	TGTGCCAGTAGCCTAAGGGAGGCCAGAAGCACAGATACGCAGTATTTT
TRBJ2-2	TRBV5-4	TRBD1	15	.	CASSLRGRGAGELFF	TGTGCCAGCAGCCTCAGGGGGCGTGGGGCCGGGGAGCTGTTTTTT
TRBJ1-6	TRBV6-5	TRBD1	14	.	CASIRTGDNSPLHF	TGTGCCAGCATCAGGACAGGGGATAATTCACCCCTCCACTTT
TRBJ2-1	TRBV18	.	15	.	CASSPRESSYNEQFF	TGTGCCAGCTCACCACGTGAGAGCTCCTACAATGAGCAGTTCTTC
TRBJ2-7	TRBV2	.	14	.	CASSENHDSYEQYF	TGTGCCAGCAGTGAAAATCACGACAGCTACGAGCAGTACTTC
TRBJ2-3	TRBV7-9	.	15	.	CASSPPLSREDTQYF	TGTGCCAGCAGCCCCCCCCTCTCCAGGGAAGATACGCAGTATTTT
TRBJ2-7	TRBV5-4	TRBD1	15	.	CASSADRGTTYEQYF	TGTGCCAGCAGCGCGGACAGGGGGACCACCTACGAGCAGTACTTC
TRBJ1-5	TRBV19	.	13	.	CASSRQGNQPQHF	TGTGCCAGTAGCAGACAGGGCAATCAGCCCCAGCATTTT
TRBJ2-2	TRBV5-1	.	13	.	CASTTPRAGELFF	TGCGCCAGCACCACGCCGCGGGCCGGGGAGCTGTTTTTT
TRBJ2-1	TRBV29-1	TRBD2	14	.	CSGITSGRADEQFF	TGCAGCGGGATCACTAGCGGGAGGGCCGATGAGCAGTTCTTC
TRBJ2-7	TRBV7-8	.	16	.	CASSLGGGQASYEQYF	TGTGCCAGCAGCTTAGGGGGGGGACAGGCGTCCTACGAGCAGTACTTC
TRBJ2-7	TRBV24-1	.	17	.	CATSDTPGAGQSYEQYF	TGTGCCACCAGTGATACCCCCGGGGCGGGACAGTCATACGAGCAGTACTTC
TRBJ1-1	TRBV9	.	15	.	CASSVAPSSNTEAFF	TGTGCCAGCAGCGTAGCTCCTTCCTCGAACACTGAAGCTTTCTTT
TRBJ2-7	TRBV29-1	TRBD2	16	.	CSVEEMTSGYSYEQYF	TGCAGCGTTGAAGAAATGACTAGCGGGTACTCCTACGAGCAGTACTTC
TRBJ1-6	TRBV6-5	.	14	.	CASSYLTGDSPLHF	TGTGCCAGCAGTTACTTGACAGGCGATTCACCCCTCCACTTT
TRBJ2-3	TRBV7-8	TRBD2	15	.	CASSPLGGNTDTQYF	TGTGCCAGCAGCCCCCTGGGGGGGAACACAGATACGCAGTATTTT
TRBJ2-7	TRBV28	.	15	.	CASSPASTEFYEQYF	TGTGCCAGCAGCCCCGCTTCGACAGAATTCTACGAGCAGTACTTC
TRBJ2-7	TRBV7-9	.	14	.	CASSSDSQSLRQYF	TGTGCCAGCAGCTCGGACAGCCAGTCCCTTCGGCAGTACTTC
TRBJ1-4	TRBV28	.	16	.	CASSSGGGVANEKLFF	TGTGCCAGCAGTTCCGGGGGAGGGGTGGCTAATGAAAAACTGTTTTTT
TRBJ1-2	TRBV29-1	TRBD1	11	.	CSAGDSQDYTF	TGCAGCGCTGGGGACAGTCAGGACTACACCTTC
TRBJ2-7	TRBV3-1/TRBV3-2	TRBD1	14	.	CASSLDRGRLEQYF	TGTGCCAGCAGCCTAGACAGGGGGCGCCTCGAGCAGTACTTC
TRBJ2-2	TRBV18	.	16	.	CASSPLGHTNTGELFF	TGTGCCAGCTCCCCACTGGGACATACGAACACCGGGGAGCTGTTTTTT
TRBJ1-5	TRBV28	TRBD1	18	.	CASIVRRTGAYSNQPQHF	TGTGCCAGCATCGTCCGCCGGACAGGGGCGTATAGCAATCAGCCCCAGCATTTT